The clone carrying this TCR beta chain has just a few counts. As yet, its antigen is unknown. A multiplex PCR was run with 60 Vbeta primers and 13 Jbeta primers. Using immunoSEQ multiplex PCR, the repertoire was profiled, and TCRdb retains in-frame clones only, with some absent. Among about 190,000 clones, around 88% were seen once, and the ten largest hold about 1.7%. This sample was taken from a study of cytomegalovirus exposure and HLA in healthy donors. Findings and limits, study-wide: In a later analysis, across HLA loci, associated TCR counts were highest for DRB1, lowest for HLA-C. A later analysis found common viral pathogens apparently linked to several of the most significant clusters. Among TCR beta chains, those listed as cytomegalovirus-associated numbered around 160.

The receptor comes from a man aged 40-49 years in good health and CMV-seropositive. Sequenced material: PBMCs.

This CDR3 reads CATSRGQGNQPQHF. Written as DNA, the CDR3 is TGTGCCACCAGCAGAGGACAGGGCAATCAGCCCCAGCATTTT. V gene TRBV15 combines with J gene TRBJ1-5; D might be TRBD1 (6 bases). CDR3 length: 14 amino acids. Germline V gene sequence: CDR1 LNHNV, CDR2 YYDKDF (reference sequence). Trimming shortened V by 1 base and J by 2 bases, and 6 bases separated the two germline ends.